This is a list of T cell receptor beta chains from one sample in a study of blood T cell repertoires in COVID-19. Sequencing used immunoSEQ multiplex PCR; TCRdb keeps in-frame clones, though not all of them. The sample lists some 150,000 clones; around 90% were seen once. Sequenced material: peripheral blood. These receptors originate from a woman between 55 and 75 years old with active or convalescent COVID-19. Both conserved end residues are part of each CDR3. Each record gives: CDR3 length, clone size, D gene, J gene, V gene, CDR3 DNA, CDR3 protein. D genes are given only for firm matches. Size values are once, few and many counts, or a class for expanded clones, and some rows have none.

CDR3 length: 16; clone size: .; D gene: .; J gene: TRBJ2-7; V gene: TRBV21-1; CDR3 DNA: TGTGCCAGCAGCAAAGTTCTCGGCAGGGGAGCCTACGAGCAGTACTTC; CDR3 protein: CASSKVLGRGAYEQYF
CDR3 length: 11; clone size: .; D gene: .; J gene: TRBJ1-1; V gene: TRBV20-1; CDR3 DNA: TGCAGTAAACCAGGGCCTGGAGAGGCTTTCTTT; CDR3 protein: CSKPGPGEAFF
CDR3 length: 14; clone size: .; D gene: .; J gene: TRBJ1-4; V gene: TRBV7-8; CDR3 DNA: TGTGCCAGCAGCTTAGAGCCGGTAGTGGAAAAACTGTTTTTT; CDR3 protein: CASSLEPVVEKLFF
CDR3 length: 14; clone size: .; D gene: .; J gene: TRBJ2-2; V gene: TRBV19; CDR3 DNA: TGTGCCAGTATCACGAGTCTTGCCACCGGGGAGCTGTTTTTT; CDR3 protein: CASITSLATGELFF
CDR3 length: 14; clone size: .; D gene: .; J gene: TRBJ2-5; V gene: TRBV27; CDR3 DNA: TGTGCCAGCACCCCAGGTGGAGGGCAAGAGACCCAGTACTTC; CDR3 protein: CASTPGGGQETQYF
CDR3 length: 15; clone size: .; D gene: .; J gene: TRBJ1-2; V gene: TRBV10-3; CDR3 DNA: TGTGCCATCAGTGAGAGGACGCTCACAGGGTATGGCTACACCTTC; CDR3 protein: CAISERTLTGYGYTF
CDR3 length: 14; clone size: .; D gene: .; J gene: TRBJ1-5; V gene: TRBV21-1; CDR3 DNA: TGTGCCAGCAGCAAAGTGTACAGGTACCAGCCCCAGCATTTT; CDR3 protein: CASSKVYRYQPQHF
CDR3 length: 15; clone size: .; D gene: .; J gene: TRBJ2-3; V gene: TRBV19; CDR3 DNA: TGTGCCAGTAGTATTTTAGCGGAGAGCACAGATACGCAGTATTTT; CDR3 protein: CASSILAESTDTQYF
CDR3 length: 13; clone size: .; D gene: .; J gene: TRBJ1-2; V gene: TRBV19; CDR3 DNA: TGTGCCAGTACCCGCCAGGGGCGTAATGGCTACACCTTC; CDR3 protein: CASTRQGRNGYTF
CDR3 length: 12; clone size: .; D gene: .; J gene: TRBJ2-7; V gene: TRBV9; CDR3 DNA: TGTGCCAGCAGCGACAGTTTCTACGAGCAGTACTTC; CDR3 protein: CASSDSFYEQYF
CDR3 length: 13; clone size: .; D gene: .; J gene: TRBJ1-1; V gene: TRBV11-2; CDR3 DNA: TGTGCCAGCTTGCGGCAGAGCGACACTGAAGCTTTCTTT; CDR3 protein: CASLRQSDTEAFF
CDR3 length: 16; clone size: .; D gene: TRBD1; J gene: TRBJ1-5; V gene: TRBV19; CDR3 DNA: TGTGCCAGTAGTATAGACCCTGGACAGGGAGTTCAGCCCCAGCATTTT; CDR3 protein: CASSIDPGQGVQPQHF
CDR3 length: 14; clone size: .; D gene: .; J gene: TRBJ2-3; V gene: TRBV3-1/TRBV3-2; CDR3 DNA: TGTGCCAGCAGCCAAGATACTAGTTCAGATACGCAGTATTTT; CDR3 protein: CASSQDTSSDTQYF
CDR3 length: 13; clone size: once; D gene: TRBD1; J gene: TRBJ1-1; V gene: TRBV18; CDR3 DNA: TGTGCCAGCTCGTTTGGGACAGACACTGAAGCTTTCTTT; CDR3 protein: CASSFGTDTEAFF
CDR3 length: 18; clone size: .; D gene: TRBD2; J gene: TRBJ2-1; V gene: TRBV19; CDR3 DNA: TGTGCCAGTAGTATGAAGTTTAGCGGGGGGCCCAAATACAATGAGCAGTTCTTC; CDR3 protein: CASSMKFSGGPKYNEQFF
CDR3 length: 14; clone size: .; D gene: .; J gene: TRBJ2-1; V gene: TRBV7-8; CDR3 DNA: TGTGCCAGCAGCTTAGGGGACACATACAATGAGCAGTTCTTC; CDR3 protein: CASSLGDTYNEQFF
CDR3 length: 18; clone size: .; D gene: TRBD1; J gene: TRBJ2-3; V gene: TRBV19; CDR3 DNA: TGTGCCAGTAGTCAACGGGACAGGGGGCCCGCTAACACAGATACGCAGTATTTT; CDR3 protein: CASSQRDRGPANTDTQYF
CDR3 length: 16; clone size: .; D gene: TRBD1; J gene: TRBJ2-1; V gene: TRBV10-1; CDR3 DNA: TGCGCCAGCAGTGAGGACAGGGGGAGCTCCTACAATGAGCAGTTCTTC; CDR3 protein: CASSEDRGSSYNEQFF
CDR3 length: 14; clone size: once; D gene: .; J gene: TRBJ1-1; V gene: TRBV18; CDR3 DNA: TGTGCCAGCTCACCAAATTCGAGTCCGGCTGAAGCTTTCTTT; CDR3 protein: CASSPNSSPAEAFF
CDR3 length: 13; clone size: .; D gene: TRBD1; J gene: TRBJ1-4; V gene: TRBV6-5; CDR3 DNA: TGTGCCAGCAGGGACAGGGCTGTTGAAAAACTGTTTTTT; CDR3 protein: CASRDRAVEKLFF
CDR3 length: 14; clone size: .; D gene: TRBD1; J gene: TRBJ1-1; V gene: TRBV5-1; CDR3 DNA: TGCGCCAGCAGCTTCGGGACAGACGTAACTGTCGCTTTCTTT; CDR3 protein: CASSFGTDVTVAFF
CDR3 length: 15; clone size: .; D gene: TRBD2; J gene: TRBJ2-3; V gene: TRBV2; CDR3 DNA: TGTGCCAGCAGGATGACTAGCGGCCCCTTGGATACGCAGTATTTT; CDR3 protein: CASRMTSGPLDTQYF
CDR3 length: 15; clone size: once; D gene: .; J gene: TRBJ1-6; V gene: TRBV6-5; CDR3 DNA: TGTGCCAGCAGTTCCGTTGAGCGCGGGGGATCACCCCTCCACTTT; CDR3 protein: CASSSVERGGSPLHF
CDR3 length: 15; clone size: .; D gene: TRBD2; J gene: TRBJ2-7; V gene: TRBV6-5; CDR3 DNA: TGTGCCAGCAGTTATCGGACTAGCGGAACCTACGAGCAGTACTTC; CDR3 protein: CASSYRTSGTYEQYF
CDR3 length: 13; clone size: .; D gene: .; J gene: TRBJ1-1; V gene: TRBV2; CDR3 DNA: TGTGCCAGCACCGGACAGAAAAACACTGAAGCTTTCTTT; CDR3 protein: CASTGQKNTEAFF
CDR3 length: 15; clone size: .; D gene: TRBD2; J gene: TRBJ2-3; V gene: TRBV9; CDR3 DNA: TGTGCCAGCAGCGTACTAGCGGGGCCGGAGCATACGCAGTATTTT; CDR3 protein: CASSVLAGPEHTQYF
CDR3 length: 15; clone size: .; D gene: .; J gene: TRBJ1-1; V gene: TRBV9; CDR3 DNA: TGTGCCAGCAGCGTATCGGGGGTGCTGAACACTGAAGCTTTCTTT; CDR3 protein: CASSVSGVLNTEAFF
CDR3 length: 15; clone size: .; D gene: .; J gene: TRBJ2-2; V gene: TRBV7-3; CDR3 DNA: TGTGCCAGCAGCTTAGGTGGGCCAAACACCGGGGAGCTGTTTTTT; CDR3 protein: CASSLGGPNTGELFF
CDR3 length: 12; clone size: .; D gene: .; J gene: TRBJ1-1; V gene: TRBV30; CDR3 DNA: TGTGCCTGGACACGCAGGGGCCCTGAAGCTTTCTTT; CDR3 protein: CAWTRRGPEAFF
CDR3 length: 16; clone size: once; D gene: .; J gene: TRBJ2-1; V gene: TRBV6-1; CDR3 DNA: TGTGCCAGCAGTGAGGGGAGGCCCTTGGGCTACAATGAGCAGTTCTTC; CDR3 protein: CASSEGRPLGYNEQFF
CDR3 length: 17; clone size: .; D gene: TRBD2; J gene: TRBJ2-1; V gene: TRBV4-2; CDR3 DNA: TGTGCCAGCAGCCAAGCCCAGACTAGCGGGGGAGGGAATGAGCAGTTCTTC; CDR3 protein: CASSQAQTSGGGNEQFF
CDR3 length: 8; clone size: .; D gene: .; J gene: TRBJ1-1; V gene: TRBV20-1; CDR3 DNA: TGCAGTGCAGCCCAAGCTTTCTTT; CDR3 protein: CSAAQAFF
CDR3 length: 14; clone size: .; D gene: TRBD1; J gene: TRBJ1-3; V gene: TRBV18; CDR3 DNA: TGTGCCAGCTCCCAGGGACAGTCTGGAAACACCATATATTTT; CDR3 protein: CASSQGQSGNTIYF
CDR3 length: 16; clone size: .; D gene: TRBD1; J gene: TRBJ2-5; V gene: TRBV5-5; CDR3 DNA: TGTGCCAGCAGCTTGGAGGGGACAGGAAGAGGAGAGACCCAGTACTTC; CDR3 protein: CASSLEGTGRGETQYF
CDR3 length: 14; clone size: .; D gene: .; J gene: TRBJ2-5; V gene: TRBV5-5; CDR3 DNA: TGTGCCAGCAGCTTATCGCGCAGGGAAGAGACCCAGTACTTC; CDR3 protein: CASSLSRREETQYF
CDR3 length: 15; clone size: .; D gene: TRBD1; J gene: TRBJ1-2; V gene: TRBV29-1; CDR3 DNA: TGCAGCGTCGTTTATCCCTCGACAGGGAACTATGGCTACACCTTC; CDR3 protein: CSVVYPSTGNYGYTF
CDR3 length: 11; clone size: once; D gene: .; J gene: TRBJ2-7; V gene: TRBV10-2; CDR3 DNA: TGCGCCAGCAGTGAGCCTACCGTGCAGTACTTC; CDR3 protein: CASSEPTVQYF
CDR3 length: 12; clone size: .; D gene: .; J gene: TRBJ2-1; V gene: TRBV5-1; CDR3 DNA: TGCGCCAGCATCGGACAGACGAGTGAGCAGTTCTTC; CDR3 protein: CASIGQTSEQFF
CDR3 length: 14; clone size: once; D gene: TRBD1; J gene: TRBJ1-4; V gene: TRBV19; CDR3 DNA: TGTGCCAGTAGGAGGACAGGGGCGAATGAAAAACTGTTTTTT; CDR3 protein: CASRRTGANEKLFF
CDR3 length: 14; clone size: few; D gene: .; J gene: TRBJ1-3; V gene: TRBV7-9; CDR3 DNA: TGTGCCAGCAGCTTATTACCTACTGGAAACACCATATATTTT; CDR3 protein: CASSLLPTGNTIYF
CDR3 length: 16; clone size: .; D gene: TRBD2; J gene: TRBJ2-3; V gene: TRBV9; CDR3 DNA: TGTGCCAGCAGCGTATCCAGCGGGGCCCCAGGAGATACGCAGTATTTT; CDR3 protein: CASSVSSGAPGDTQYF
CDR3 length: 13; clone size: .; D gene: .; J gene: TRBJ1-1; V gene: TRBV9; CDR3 DNA: TGTGCCAGCAGCGTAGCAGGGGACACTGAAGCTTTCTTT; CDR3 protein: CASSVAGDTEAFF
CDR3 length: 15; clone size: .; D gene: .; J gene: TRBJ1-1; V gene: TRBV3-1/TRBV3-2; CDR3 DNA: TGTGCCAGCAGCCAATCGGACAGCGGACACACTGAAGCTTTCTTT; CDR3 protein: CASSQSDSGHTEAFF
CDR3 length: 15; clone size: .; D gene: TRBD2; J gene: TRBJ2-3; V gene: TRBV2; CDR3 DNA: TGTGCCAGCAGTGTAAAGCGGGGGGGCCAAAATACGCAGTATTTT; CDR3 protein: CASSVKRGGQNTQYF
CDR3 length: 15; clone size: .; D gene: TRBD2; J gene: TRBJ2-3; V gene: TRBV5-4; CDR3 DNA: TGTGCCAGCAGCCTAAATCTAGCGGGGGCAGATACGCAGTATTTT; CDR3 protein: CASSLNLAGADTQYF
CDR3 length: 15; clone size: once; D gene: TRBD2; J gene: TRBJ2-3; V gene: TRBV7-3; CDR3 DNA: TGTGCCAGCAGTTCTGCTCGGGGGGGAGAAGATACGCAGTATTTT; CDR3 protein: CASSSARGGEDTQYF
CDR3 length: 14; clone size: once; D gene: .; J gene: TRBJ1-2; V gene: TRBV19; CDR3 DNA: TGTGCCAAGAAAGACAGCCCTGTTAACTATGGCTACACCTTC; CDR3 protein: CAKKDSPVNYGYTF
CDR3 length: 17; clone size: .; D gene: TRBD1; J gene: TRBJ2-2; V gene: TRBV12-5; CDR3 DNA: TGTGCTAGTGGTTTGTCCCGGGACAGCTTTAACGCCGGGGAGCTGTTTTTT; CDR3 protein: CASGLSRDSFNAGELFF
CDR3 length: 13; clone size: .; D gene: .; J gene: TRBJ1-2; V gene: TRBV7-2; CDR3 DNA: TGTGCCAGCAGCTTATCGTTGTCGAGTGGCTACACCTTC; CDR3 protein: CASSLSLSSGYTF
CDR3 length: 13; clone size: few; D gene: TRBD2; J gene: TRBJ2-7; V gene: TRBV7-2; CDR3 DNA: TGTGCCAGCAACACCGGGGGGGCCGGCGAGCAGTACTTC; CDR3 protein: CASNTGGAGEQYF
CDR3 length: 15; clone size: .; D gene: TRBD1; J gene: TRBJ2-7; V gene: TRBV11-2; CDR3 DNA: TGTGCCAGCAGTTCAGACAGGGCCTTCTCCTACGAGCAGTACTTC; CDR3 protein: CASSSDRAFSYEQYF
CDR3 length: 12; clone size: .; D gene: .; J gene: TRBJ2-5; V gene: TRBV7-2; CDR3 DNA: TGTGCCAGCAGCTCAGGGTTGGAGACCCAGTACTTC; CDR3 protein: CASSSGLETQYF
CDR3 length: 13; clone size: .; D gene: .; J gene: TRBJ2-3; V gene: TRBV2; CDR3 DNA: TGTGCCAGCAGCGGGGATCGCACAGATACGCAGTATTTT; CDR3 protein: CASSGDRTDTQYF
CDR3 length: 14; clone size: .; D gene: .; J gene: TRBJ2-7; V gene: TRBV19; CDR3 DNA: TGTGCCAGTAGTATGACTAGTCGGTCCTACGAGCAGTACTTC; CDR3 protein: CASSMTSRSYEQYF
CDR3 length: 17; clone size: .; D gene: TRBD1; J gene: TRBJ2-3; V gene: TRBV7-3; CDR3 DNA: TGTGCCAGCAGCTTTGGTCAGGGGGCCTCGGGCACAGATACGCAGTATTTT; CDR3 protein: CASSFGQGASGTDTQYF
CDR3 length: 15; clone size: .; D gene: .; J gene: TRBJ1-1; V gene: TRBV18; CDR3 DNA: TGTGCCAGCTCACCATCAAGAGCCCGGGACACTGAAGCTTTCTTT; CDR3 protein: CASSPSRARDTEAFF
CDR3 length: 13; clone size: .; D gene: .; J gene: TRBJ1-1; V gene: TRBV7-2; CDR3 DNA: TGTGCCAGCAGAAAACAGGGGAACACTGAAGCTTTCTTT; CDR3 protein: CASRKQGNTEAFF
CDR3 length: 11; clone size: .; D gene: .; J gene: TRBJ2-7; V gene: TRBV30; CDR3 DNA: TGTGCCTGGAGTGTCTTGGAGGAGCAGTACTTC; CDR3 protein: CAWSVLEEQYF
CDR3 length: 14; clone size: .; D gene: .; J gene: TRBJ2-1; V gene: TRBV6-5; CDR3 DNA: TGTGCCAGCAGTTACTCCAGCTCCTACAATGAGCAGTTCTTC; CDR3 protein: CASSYSSSYNEQFF